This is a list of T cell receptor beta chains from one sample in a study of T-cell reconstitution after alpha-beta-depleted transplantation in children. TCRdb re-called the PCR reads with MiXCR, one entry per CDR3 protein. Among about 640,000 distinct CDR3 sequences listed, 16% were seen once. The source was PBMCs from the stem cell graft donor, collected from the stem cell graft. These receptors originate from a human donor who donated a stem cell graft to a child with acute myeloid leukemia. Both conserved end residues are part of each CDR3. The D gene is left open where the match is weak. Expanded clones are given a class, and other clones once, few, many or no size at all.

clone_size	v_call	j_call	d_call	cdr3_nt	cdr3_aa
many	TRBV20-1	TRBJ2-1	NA	TGCAGTGCTAGAGACCGGCAGTTTCAGGTGTTC	CSARDRQFQVF
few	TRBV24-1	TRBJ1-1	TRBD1	TGTGCCACCAGTGATGGAGCAGGGGGCCTGAACACTGAAGCTTTCTTT	CATSDGAGGLNTEAFF
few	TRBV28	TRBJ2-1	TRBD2	TGTGCCAGCAGTTGGATAGCGGGGGGGCGTAAGAATGAGCAGTTCTTC	CASSWIAGGRKNEQFF
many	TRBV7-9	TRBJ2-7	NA	TGTGCCAGCAGCCTAAGGACCGATGGGGGTTTCGAGCAGTACTTC	CASSLRTDGGFEQYF
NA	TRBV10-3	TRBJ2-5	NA	TGTGCCATCAGTGAACATCCCCCTTGGTCGGCAGGCGCTCAAGAGACCCAGTACTTC	CAISEHPPWSAGAQETQYF
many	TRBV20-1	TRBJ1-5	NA	TGCAGTGCTAGAGAACCTCACAGGTTAGGCTGGCCCCAGCATTTT	CSAREPHRLGWPQHF
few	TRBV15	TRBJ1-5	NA	TGTGCCACCAGCAGGGTCCTCCAGGGAATCCAGCCCCAGCATTTT	CATSRVLQGIQPQHF
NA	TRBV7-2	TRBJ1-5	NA	TGTGCCAGCAGCGCTTGGACCAAGGCAAGTGAGCCCCAGCATTTT	CASSAWTKASEPQHF
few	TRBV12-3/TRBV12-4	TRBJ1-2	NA	TGTGCCAGCAGTTCGTCCGGGACTGCAACCTATGGCTACACCTTC	CASSSSGTATYGYTF
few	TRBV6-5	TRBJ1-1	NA	TGTGCCAGCACCCCAGAGGCGCTATTGAACACTGAAGCTTTCTTT	CASTPEALLNTEAFF
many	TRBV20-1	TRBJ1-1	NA	TGCAGTGCTAGCGTCCCGAGCGGGAGGTCTGAAGCTTTCTTT	CSASVPSGRSEAFF
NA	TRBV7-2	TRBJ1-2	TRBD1	TGTGCCAGCACCCCTAGACAGGGGGCCGGCTATGGCTACACCTTC	CASTPRQGAGYGYTF
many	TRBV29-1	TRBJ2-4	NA	TGCAGCGTTGCCCCCCTAGCCAAAAACATTCAGTACTTC	CSVAPLAKNIQYF
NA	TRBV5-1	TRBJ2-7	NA	TGCGCCAGCAGCTTGGCCGGGGCGACAGGATACGAGCAGTACTTC	CASSLAGATGYEQYF
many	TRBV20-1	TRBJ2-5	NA	TGCAGTGCCCCAGTCGATTGGGGAAAAGAGACCCAGTACTTC	CSAPVDWGKETQYF
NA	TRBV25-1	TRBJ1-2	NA	TGTGCCAGCAGCGCTTCCGCAGGGCATCAAGGCTACACCTTC	CASSASAGHQGYTF
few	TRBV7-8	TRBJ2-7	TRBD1	TGTGCCAGCAGCTTAGTAGGGACAGGGACCCCCTACGAGCAGTACTTC	CASSLVGTGTPYEQYF
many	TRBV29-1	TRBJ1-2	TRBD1	TGCAGCGTTGAAGACCTCGGGACAGGGCAAGGCTACACCTTC	CSVEDLGTGQGYTF
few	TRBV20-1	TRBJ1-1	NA	TGCAGTGCTAGATCTCCCAAGGATATCGGAGGCGATGCTTTCTTT	CSARSPKDIGGDAFF
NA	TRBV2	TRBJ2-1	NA	TGTGCCAGCAGTGAAGAGGGTTTACCCCCATTTTACAATGAGCAGTTCTTC	CASSEEGLPPFYNEQFF
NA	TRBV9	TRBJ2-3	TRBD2	TGTGCCAGCAGCGTCCACGGGACTAGCAGGGACACAGATACGCAGTATTTT	CASSVHGTSRDTDTQYF
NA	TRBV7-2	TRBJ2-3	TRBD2	TGTGCCAGCAGCCTGACTAGCGCCGGCACAGATACGCAGTATTTT	CASSLTSAGTDTQYF
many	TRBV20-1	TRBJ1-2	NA	TGCAGTGCTAGGGCGACCTCGGGCTATGGCTACACCTTC	CSARATSGYGYTF
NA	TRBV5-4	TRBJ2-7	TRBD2	TGTGCCAGCAGCTTTCCGGGGGGGAGCGAGCAGTACTTC	CASSFPGGSEQYF
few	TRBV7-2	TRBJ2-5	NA	TGTGCCAGCAGCTTCGTGGGGGAGGAGACCCAGTACTTC	CASSFVGEETQYF
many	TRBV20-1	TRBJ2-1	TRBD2	TGCAGTGCTAGACGAAAGATCCCGGGACTAGCGGGGAGCTACAATGAGCAGTTCTTC	CSARRKIPGLAGSYNEQFF
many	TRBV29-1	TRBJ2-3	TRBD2	TGCAGCGTTGAGACTATGCGGGGGGGCCTAGATACGCAGTATTTT	CSVETMRGGLDTQYF
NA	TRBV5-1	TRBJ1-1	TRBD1	TGCGCCAGCAGCTTGGGGACAGGGACTGTTTCTGAAGCTTTCTTT	CASSLGTGTVSEAFF
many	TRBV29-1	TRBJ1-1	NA	TGCAGCGTTGCGACAGGCTTAACTGAAGCTTTCTTT	CSVATGLTEAFF
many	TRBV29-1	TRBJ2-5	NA	TGCAGCGTTGAATCTCCACCAACTAGTATCGAAACCCAGTACTTC	CSVESPPTSIETQYF
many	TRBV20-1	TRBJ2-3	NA	TGCAGTGCTAGAAGGGCCGGGACCCCACTTACGGATACGCAGTATTTT	CSARRAGTPLTDTQYF
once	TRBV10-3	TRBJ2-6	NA	TGTGCCATCAGTATGGGCTCCTCTGGGGCCAACGTCCTGACTTTC	CAISMGSSGANVLTF
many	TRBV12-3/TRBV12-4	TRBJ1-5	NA	TGTGCCAGCAGTTGGGGGTCTCATCAGCCCCAGCATTTT	CASSWGSHQPQHF
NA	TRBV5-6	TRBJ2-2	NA	TGTGCCAGCAGCTTGGCGGCGGGGGCGCGCACCGGGGAGCTGTTTTTT	CASSLAAGARTGELFF
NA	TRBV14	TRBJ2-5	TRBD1	TGTGCCAGCAGCCAAGATCAAGGGGGCGGAGAGACCCAGTACTTC	CASSQDQGGGETQYF
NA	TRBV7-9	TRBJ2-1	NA	TGTGCCAGCAGCCCAGCGGGACAGCATTACAATGACCAGTTCTTC	CASSPAGQHYNDQFF